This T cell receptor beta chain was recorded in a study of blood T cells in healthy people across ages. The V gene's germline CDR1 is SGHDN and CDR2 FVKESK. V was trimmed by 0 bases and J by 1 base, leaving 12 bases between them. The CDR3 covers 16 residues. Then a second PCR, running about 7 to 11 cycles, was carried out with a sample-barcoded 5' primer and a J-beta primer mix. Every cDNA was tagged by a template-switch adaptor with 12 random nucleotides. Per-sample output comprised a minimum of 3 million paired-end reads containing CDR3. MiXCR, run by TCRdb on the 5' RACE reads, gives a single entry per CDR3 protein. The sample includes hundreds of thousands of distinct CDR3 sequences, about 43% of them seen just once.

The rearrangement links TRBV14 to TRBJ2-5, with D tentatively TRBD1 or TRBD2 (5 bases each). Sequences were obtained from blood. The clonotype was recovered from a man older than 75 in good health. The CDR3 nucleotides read TGTGCCAGCAGCCAAGATCTGGGGGTAACCCAAGAGACCCAGTACTTC. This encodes CASSQDLGVTQETQYF.